The rows below give T cell receptor beta chains drawn from one sample of a study of blood T cell repertoires in COVID-19. Profiled with immunoSEQ multiplex PCR; TCRdb holds only in-frame clones, not every one. This table holds tens of thousands of clones, around nine tenths found once. Sequencing was carried out using peripheral blood. Every receptor here comes from a woman aged 60-75 years with acute or convalescent COVID-19. Each CDR3 is given with its conserved first and last residue. Fields, in order: J gene, CDR3 length, V gene, CDR3 protein.

j_gene: TRBJ2-3
len: 13
v_gene: TRBV12-3/TRBV12-4
CDR3aa: CASIAGATDTQYF

j_gene: TRBJ1-6
len: 16
v_gene: TRBV27
CDR3aa: CASSLVGTGDNSPLHF

j_gene: TRBJ2-1
len: 14
v_gene: TRBV10-1
CDR3aa: CASSVTSMSNEQFF

j_gene: TRBJ1-6
len: 13
v_gene: TRBV14
CDR3aa: CAIVTDRGSPLHF

j_gene: TRBJ2-3
len: 15
v_gene: TRBV4-3
CDR3aa: CASSQGGLATDTQYF

j_gene: TRBJ1-4
len: 15
v_gene: TRBV9
CDR3aa: CASSGRQGPNEKLFF

j_gene: TRBJ2-2
len: 15
v_gene: TRBV9
CDR3aa: CASSVGASNTGELFF

j_gene: TRBJ2-5
len: 13
v_gene: TRBV5-4
CDR3aa: CASSSPGGETQYF

j_gene: TRBJ1-2
len: 13
v_gene: TRBV15
CDR3aa: CATSRDRGYGYTF

j_gene: TRBJ1-4
len: 15
v_gene: TRBV11-2
CDR3aa: CASSRWDKMIEKLFF

j_gene: TRBJ2-3
len: 13
v_gene: TRBV28
CDR3aa: CASNLGGGDTQYF

j_gene: TRBJ2-5
len: 14
v_gene: TRBV28
CDR3aa: CASSVGGREETQYF

j_gene: TRBJ1-5
len: 15
v_gene: TRBV10-3
CDR3aa: CAISEVGLSNQPQHF

j_gene: TRBJ2-4
len: 15
v_gene: TRBV27
CDR3aa: CASSPLLIAKNIQYF

j_gene: TRBJ1-2
len: 15
v_gene: TRBV6-5
CDR3aa: CASREGLGQGYGYTF

j_gene: TRBJ1-2
len: 15
v_gene: TRBV9
CDR3aa: CASSPTARAAYGYTF

j_gene: TRBJ2-1
len: 15
v_gene: TRBV19
CDR3aa: CASSIAGSAYNEQFF

j_gene: TRBJ1-2
len: 16
v_gene: TRBV4-1
CDR3aa: CASSQDPGQGIYGYTF

j_gene: TRBJ1-4
len: 19
v_gene: TRBV10-2
CDR3aa: CASSESQGVLSATNEKLFF

j_gene: TRBJ2-5
len: 15
v_gene: TRBV24-1
CDR3aa: CATSATGTHGETQYF

j_gene: TRBJ1-5
len: 17
v_gene: TRBV4-2
CDR3aa: CASSQEGGQGAFQPQHF

j_gene: TRBJ2-5
len: 15
v_gene: TRBV7-2
CDR3aa: CASSLSRGRAETQYF

j_gene: TRBJ2-5
len: 16
v_gene: TRBV24-1
CDR3aa: CATSDSRDREQETQYF

j_gene: TRBJ1-5
len: 12
v_gene: TRBV2
CDR3aa: CASSGHNQPQHF

j_gene: TRBJ1-3
len: 14
v_gene: TRBV6-5
CDR3aa: CASSPTGAGNTIYF

j_gene: TRBJ1-2
len: 16
v_gene: TRBV4-1
CDR3aa: CASSHLGHGTVYGYTF

j_gene: TRBJ1-2
len: 13
v_gene: TRBV6-5
CDR3aa: CASFLLPGYGYTF

j_gene: TRBJ1-2
len: 14
v_gene: TRBV7-2
CDR3aa: CASSFPDRGRLLTF

j_gene: TRBJ2-1
len: 13
v_gene: TRBV11-2
CDR3aa: CASSPTAYNEQFF

j_gene: TRBJ2-1
len: 15
v_gene: TRBV7-7
CDR3aa: CASSPHPGGNNEQFF

j_gene: TRBJ1-5
len: 16
v_gene: TRBV7-9
CDR3aa: CASSLGTGAFYQPQHF

j_gene: TRBJ2-2
len: 12
v_gene: TRBV10-3
CDR3aa: CAISDISGELFF

j_gene: TRBJ1-2
len: 16
v_gene: TRBV5-1
CDR3aa: CAGSYEGQVPNYGYTF

j_gene: TRBJ2-3
len: 14
v_gene: TRBV4-3
CDR3aa: CASSLQGSTDTQYF

j_gene: TRBJ2-3
len: 16
v_gene: TRBV10-3
CDR3aa: CAISDRLAGSTDTQYF

j_gene: TRBJ1-1
len: 12
v_gene: TRBV12-3/TRBV12-4
CDR3aa: CASSLRTDASFF

j_gene: TRBJ2-5
len: 15
v_gene: TRBV11-2
CDR3aa: CASSLAGGAVETQYF

j_gene: TRBJ1-2
len: 13
v_gene: TRBV2
CDR3aa: CASSAGINYGYTF

j_gene: TRBJ1-1
len: 15
v_gene: TRBV3-1/TRBV3-2
CDR3aa: CASSPWTGGTWGTFF

j_gene: TRBJ2-5
len: 13
v_gene: TRBV9
CDR3aa: CASSSRGWETQYF

j_gene: TRBJ2-5
len: 13
v_gene: TRBV7-3
CDR3aa: CASSLTRGETQYF

j_gene: TRBJ1-2
len: 16
v_gene: TRBV12-2
CDR3aa: CASPLRRWALRTGYTF

j_gene: TRBJ2-1
len: 13
v_gene: TRBV5-1
CDR3aa: CASSGRQAYEQFF

j_gene: TRBJ2-2
len: 14
v_gene: TRBV5-1
CDR3aa: CASRHGQNTGELFF

j_gene: TRBJ1-1
len: 18
v_gene: TRBV5-4
CDR3aa: CASSLAVGEARMNTEAFF

j_gene: TRBJ1-1
len: 16
v_gene: TRBV7-9
CDR3aa: CASSLVWEGYDTEAFF

j_gene: TRBJ2-5
len: 18
v_gene: TRBV11-2
CDR3aa: CASSRRVIAGGPAETQYF

j_gene: TRBJ1-2
len: 14
v_gene: TRBV27
CDR3aa: CASSLSMAGLGYTF

j_gene: TRBJ2-1
len: 16
v_gene: TRBV19
CDR3aa: CASSIGLAADNNEQFF

j_gene: TRBJ2-1
len: 13
v_gene: TRBV5-1
CDR3aa: CASSYTGVNEQFF

j_gene: TRBJ1-2
len: 14
v_gene: TRBV6-5
CDR3aa: CASSTRGAVRGYTF

j_gene: TRBJ1-4
len: 16
v_gene: TRBV7-9
CDR3aa: CASSLGDRSINEKLFF

j_gene: TRBJ1-1
len: 12
v_gene: TRBV29-1
CDR3aa: CSAKQGVPEAFF